The T cell receptor beta chain under discussion was sequenced for a study of blood T cell repertoires in COVID-19. Looking at the study overall: The analysed material was cDNA or gDNA that came from T cells, B-cell-depleted T cells, or PBMCs.

Profiled with immunoSEQ multiplex PCR; TCRdb holds only in-frame clones, not every one. The sample records roughly 340,000 clones, more than 75% being singletons. The V gene lost 2 bases and the J gene lost 7 bases, with 3 bases spanning the gap. The germline gives CDR1 SEHNR, CDR2 FQNEAQ (reference sequence). This CDR3 contains 12 residues. The chain couples TRBV7-9 to TRBJ1-6; no reliable D call. The sequence came from a woman in her forties or fifties with COVID-19, enrolled during active disease. Sequenced: peripheral blood. CDR3 loop: CASSLQNSPLHF. CDR3 coding DNA: TGTGCCAGCAGCTTACAGAATTCACCCCTCCACTTT.